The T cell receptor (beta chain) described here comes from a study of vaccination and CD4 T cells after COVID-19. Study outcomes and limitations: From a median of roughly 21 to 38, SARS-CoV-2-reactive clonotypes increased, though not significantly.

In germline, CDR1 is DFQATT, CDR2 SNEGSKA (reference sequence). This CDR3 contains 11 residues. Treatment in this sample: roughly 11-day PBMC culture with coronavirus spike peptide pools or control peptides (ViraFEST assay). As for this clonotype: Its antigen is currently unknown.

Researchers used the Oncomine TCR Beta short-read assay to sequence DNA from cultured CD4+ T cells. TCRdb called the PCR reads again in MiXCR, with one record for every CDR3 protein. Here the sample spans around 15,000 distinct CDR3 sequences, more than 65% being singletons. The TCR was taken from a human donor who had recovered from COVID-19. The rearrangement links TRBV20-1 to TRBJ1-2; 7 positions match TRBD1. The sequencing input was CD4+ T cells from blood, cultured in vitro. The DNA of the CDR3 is TGCAGCTCGGACAGGAACTATGGCTACACCTTC. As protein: CSSDRNYGYTF.